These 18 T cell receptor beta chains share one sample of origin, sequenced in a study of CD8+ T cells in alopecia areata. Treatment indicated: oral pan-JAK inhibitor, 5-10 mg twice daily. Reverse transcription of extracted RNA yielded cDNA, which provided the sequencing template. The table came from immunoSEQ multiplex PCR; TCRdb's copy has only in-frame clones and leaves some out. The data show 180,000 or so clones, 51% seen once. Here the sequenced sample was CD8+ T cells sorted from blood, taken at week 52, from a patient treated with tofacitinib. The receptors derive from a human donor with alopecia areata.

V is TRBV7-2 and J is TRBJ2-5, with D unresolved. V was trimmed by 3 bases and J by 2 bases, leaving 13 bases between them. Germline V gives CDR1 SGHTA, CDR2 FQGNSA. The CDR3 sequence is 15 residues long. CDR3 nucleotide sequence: TGTGCCAGCAGCTTTTTGCCCACAGCGCAAGAGACCCAGTACTTC. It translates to CASSFLPTAQETQYF.

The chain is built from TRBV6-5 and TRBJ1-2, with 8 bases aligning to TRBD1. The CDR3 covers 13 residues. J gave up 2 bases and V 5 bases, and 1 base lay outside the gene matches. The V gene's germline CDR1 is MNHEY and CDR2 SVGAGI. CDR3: CASSGTGNYGYTF. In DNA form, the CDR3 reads TGTGCCAGCAGTGGGACAGGCAACTATGGCTACACCTTC.

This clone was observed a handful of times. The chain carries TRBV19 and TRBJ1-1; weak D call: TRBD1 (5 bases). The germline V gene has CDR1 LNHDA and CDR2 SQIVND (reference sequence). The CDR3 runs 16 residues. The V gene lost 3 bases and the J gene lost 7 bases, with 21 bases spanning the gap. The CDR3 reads CASSIRRTGPDIEAFF. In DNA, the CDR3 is TGTGCCAGTAGTATTCGAAGAACGGGGCCTGATATTGAAGCTTTCTTT.

CDR3 coding DNA: TGTGCCAGCAGTGACCGACCCCCTTGGGACGCCGAGTGGGGTTCACCCCTCCACTTT. This translates into CASSDRPPWDAEWGSPLHF. The V call is TRBV6-1, the J call TRBJ1-6, with TRBD1 as a possible D gene (5 bases). V was shortened by 3 bases and J by 9 bases, with 27 bases between the two germline ends. This CDR3 has 19 amino acids. Germline CDR1 MNHNS, CDR2 SASEGT.

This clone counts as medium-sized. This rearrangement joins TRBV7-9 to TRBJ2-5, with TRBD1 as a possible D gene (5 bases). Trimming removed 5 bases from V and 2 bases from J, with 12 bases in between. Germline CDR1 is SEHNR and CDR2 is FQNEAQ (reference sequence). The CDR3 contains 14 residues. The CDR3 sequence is CASSPRTPQETQYF. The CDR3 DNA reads TGTGCCAGCAGCCCCCGGACACCACAAGAGACCCAGTACTTC. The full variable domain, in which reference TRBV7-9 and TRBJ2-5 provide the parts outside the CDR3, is DTGVSQNPRHKITKRGQNVTFRCDPISEHNRLYWYRQTLGQGPEFLTYFQNEAQLEKSRLLSDRFSAERPKGSFSTLEIQRTEQGDSAMYLCASSPRTPQETQYFGPGTRLLVL.

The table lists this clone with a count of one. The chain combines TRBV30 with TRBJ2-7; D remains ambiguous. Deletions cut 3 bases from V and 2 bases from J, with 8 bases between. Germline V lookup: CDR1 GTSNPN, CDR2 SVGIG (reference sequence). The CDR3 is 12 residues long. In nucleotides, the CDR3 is TGTGCCTGGAGCGACCCTCCCTACGAGCAGTACTTC. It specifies CAWSDPPYEQYF.

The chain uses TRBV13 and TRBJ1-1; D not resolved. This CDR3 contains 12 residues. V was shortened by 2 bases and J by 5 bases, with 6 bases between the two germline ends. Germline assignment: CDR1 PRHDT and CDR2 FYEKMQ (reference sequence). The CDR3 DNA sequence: TGTGCCAGCAGCTTAAGGGTGACTGAAGCTTTCTTT. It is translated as CASSLRVTEAFF.

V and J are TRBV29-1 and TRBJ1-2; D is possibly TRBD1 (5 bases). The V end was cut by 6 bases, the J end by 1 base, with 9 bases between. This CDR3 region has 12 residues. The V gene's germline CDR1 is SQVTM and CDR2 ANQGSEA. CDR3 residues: CSVFDSNYGYTF. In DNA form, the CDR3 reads TGCAGCGTCTTCGACAGTAACTATGGCTACACCTTC.

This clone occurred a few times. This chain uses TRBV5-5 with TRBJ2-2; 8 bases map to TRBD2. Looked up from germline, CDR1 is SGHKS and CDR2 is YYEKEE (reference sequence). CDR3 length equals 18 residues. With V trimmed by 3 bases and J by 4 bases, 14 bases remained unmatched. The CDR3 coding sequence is TGTGCCAGCAGCTGGACGGAGGAGACTAGCGAATTCACCGGGGAGCTGTTTTTT. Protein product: CASSWTEETSEFTGELFF.

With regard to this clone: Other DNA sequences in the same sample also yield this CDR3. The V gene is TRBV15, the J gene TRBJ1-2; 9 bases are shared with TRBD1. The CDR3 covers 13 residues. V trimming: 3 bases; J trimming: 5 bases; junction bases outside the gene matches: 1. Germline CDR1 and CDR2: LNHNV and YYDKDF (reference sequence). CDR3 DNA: TGTGCCACCAGCAGGGGGACAGGGTATGGCTACACCTTC. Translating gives CATSRGTGYGYTF.

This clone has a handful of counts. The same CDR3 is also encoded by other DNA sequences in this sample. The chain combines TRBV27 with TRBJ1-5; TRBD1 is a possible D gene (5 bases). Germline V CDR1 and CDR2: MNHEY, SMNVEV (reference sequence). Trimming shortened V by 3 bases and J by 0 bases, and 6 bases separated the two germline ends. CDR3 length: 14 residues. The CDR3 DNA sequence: TGTGCCAGCAGTTTCCAGGGTAGCAATCAGCCCCAGCATTTT. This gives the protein CASSFQGSNQPQHF.

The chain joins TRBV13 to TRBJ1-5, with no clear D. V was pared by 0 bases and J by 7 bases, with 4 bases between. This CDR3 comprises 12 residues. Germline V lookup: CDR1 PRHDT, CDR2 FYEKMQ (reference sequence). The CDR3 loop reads CASSLGWQPQHF. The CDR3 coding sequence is TGTGCCAGCAGCTTAGGATGGCAGCCCCAGCATTTT.

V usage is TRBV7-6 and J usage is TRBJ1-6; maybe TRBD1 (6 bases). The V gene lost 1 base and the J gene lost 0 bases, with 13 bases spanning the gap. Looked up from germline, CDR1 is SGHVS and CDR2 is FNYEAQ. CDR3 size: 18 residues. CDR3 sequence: CASSLEGGPSSYNSPLHF. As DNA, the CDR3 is TGTGCCAGCAGCTTAGAAGGGGGGCCTAGCTCCTATAATTCACCCCTCCACTTT.

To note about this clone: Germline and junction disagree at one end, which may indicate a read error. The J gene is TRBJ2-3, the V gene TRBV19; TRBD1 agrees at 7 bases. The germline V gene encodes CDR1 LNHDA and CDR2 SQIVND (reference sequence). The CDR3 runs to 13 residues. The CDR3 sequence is CGTTGQLTDTQYF. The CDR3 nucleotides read TGCGGGACGACAGGGCAACTCACAGATACGCAGTATTTT.

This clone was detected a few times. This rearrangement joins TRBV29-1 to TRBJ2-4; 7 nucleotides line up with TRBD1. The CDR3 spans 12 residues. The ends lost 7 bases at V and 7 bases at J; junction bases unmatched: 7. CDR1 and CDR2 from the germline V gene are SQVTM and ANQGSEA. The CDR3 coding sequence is TGCAGCGCTACCACAGGGGCCAACATTCAGTACTTC. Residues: CSATTGANIQYF.

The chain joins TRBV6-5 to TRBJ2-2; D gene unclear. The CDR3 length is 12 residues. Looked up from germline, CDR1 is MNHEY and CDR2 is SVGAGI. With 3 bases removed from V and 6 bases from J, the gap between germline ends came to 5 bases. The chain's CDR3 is CASSYGAGELFF. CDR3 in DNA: TGTGCCAGCAGTTATGGGGCCGGGGAGCTGTTTTTT.

The CDR3 sequence: CASSEGTGYGYTF. The CDR3 nucleotides are TGTGCCAGCAGTGAAGGGACGGGGTATGGCTACACCTTC. V usage is TRBV6-1 and J usage is TRBJ1-2; D gene uncertain. Germline V gives CDR1 MNHNS, CDR2 SASEGT. V shed 1 base and J shed 5 bases, with 8 bases lying between them. This CDR3 contains 13 residues.

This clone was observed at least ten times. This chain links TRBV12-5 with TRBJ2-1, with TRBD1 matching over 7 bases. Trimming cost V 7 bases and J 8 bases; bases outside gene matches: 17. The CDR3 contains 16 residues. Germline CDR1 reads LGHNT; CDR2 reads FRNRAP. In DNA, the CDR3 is TGTGCTAGTGCCAGACCTAAGGGGGCTCCAGGGGATGAGCAGTTCTTC. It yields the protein CASARPKGAPGDEQFF.